A single sample is the source of the 2 T cell receptor beta chains below, sequenced in a study of T cell responses to AZD1222 COVID-19 vaccine. The method was immunoSEQ multiplex PCR; TCRdb's version includes in-frame clones alone and lacks a portion of them. The sample lists some 160,000 clones; 85% to 95% were seen once. Sequences were derived from peripheral blood, sampled on day 0 of AZD1222 vaccination. These receptors were taken from an adult in good health.

The chain combines TRBV7-9 with TRBJ1-1, with 7 bases fitting TRBD1. The CDR3 has 14 residues. Trimming took 5 bases from V and 4 from J; bases not matched to a gene: 7. Germline V gives CDR1 SEHNR, CDR2 FQNEAQ (reference sequence). The CDR3 protein is CASSLDRVSTEAFF. CDR3 nucleotide sequence: TGTGCCAGCAGCCTCGACAGGGTTAGCACTGAAGCTTTCTTT.

V gene TRBV7-9 combines with J gene TRBJ2-7, with D perhaps being TRBD1 or TRBD2 (5 bases each). This CDR3 has 15 residues. The V gene lost 1 base and the J gene lost 2 bases, with 12 bases spanning the gap. Germline V gene sequence: CDR1 SEHNR, CDR2 FQNEAQ (reference sequence). CDR3 DNA sequence: TGTGCCAGCAGCTTAGTTGCAGGGAGAACCTACGAGCAGTACTTC. Protein sequence: CASSLVAGRTYEQYF. The full variable domain, completed using reference TRBV7-9 and TRBJ2-7, is DTGVSQNPRHKITKRGQNVTFRCDPISEHNRLYWYRQTLGQGPEFLTYFQNEAQLEKSRLLSDRFSAERPKGSFSTLEIQRTEQGDSAMYLCASSLVAGRTYEQYFGPGTRLTVT.